This T cell receptor (beta chain) is drawn from a study of tumor-infiltrating lymphocytes in primary liver carcinoma. Study-level background: Donors had hepatocellular carcinoma or combined HCC and intrahepatic cholangiocarcinoma. Study findings and constraints: Researchers found tumor-adjacent and tumor-blood pairs overlapped less than tumor region pairs. Tumors had a significantly higher top-250-clone fraction than blood (p = 0.039).

Scientists recovered RNA and DNA together from about 20-30 mg of unsorted bulk tissue. Donors were untreated and chronically infected with HBV. With respect to this clonotype: What it recognizes is unknown. Germline is not matched at one junction end, which may reflect a read error.

From germline, CDR1 is SQVTM and CDR2 ANQGSEA. The CDR3 length is 15 residues. The input was around 0.5 ug total RNA; TCR beta cDNA was made from it with a constant-region primer. Employing slightly modified ARM-PCR, three nested multiplex PCR rounds were run, and these gave rise to the TCR beta libraries. For approximately 11 cycles apiece, the opening two PCR rounds ran with TRBV1-TRBV30 forward primers and a C-beta reverse primer. One entry per CDR3 protein results from TCRdb running MiXCR on the multiplex PCR reads. The top ten hold around 24% of the sample, which has 50,000 or so distinct CDR3 sequences, around 77% seen once.

Source material: liver tumor tissue from sampling region 5. Subset in this sample: tumor region T5, tumor centre. The source is a man aged 35 to 55 with primary liver carcinoma and hepatitis B virus infection. The chain carries TRBV29-1 and TRBJ2-5; 11 positions match TRBD2. CDR3 bases: TGTAGCGTTCGTACTAGCGGGAGTTGGGCAGAGATCCAGTACTTC. Its translation is CSVRTSGSWAEIQYF.